This is a list of T cell receptor beta chains from one sample in a study of metastatic and nonmetastatic thyroid tumors. MiXCR was used by TCRdb to re-call the PCR reads. This table holds almost 25,000 clones, around an eighth found once. The source material was blood. These receptors all come from a female donor with papillary thyroid cancer or a benign thyroid nodule (not recorded which). Some clones in this sample may be carry-over from other donors' samples. Both conserved end residues are part of each CDR3. The order of the fields is clone size, V gene, J gene, D gene, CDR3 DNA, CDR3 protein. D genes are given only for firm matches. Clone size, where shown, is once, few, many, or a class for clones that have expanded.

clone size: many
V gene: TRBV12-3/TRBV12-4
J gene: TRBJ1-5
D gene: .
CDR3 DNA: TGTGCCAGCAGAACAGGTTGGGACTTCACCCAGCCCCAGCATTTT
CDR3 protein: CASRTGWDFTQPQHF

clone size: many
V gene: TRBV7-2
J gene: TRBJ1-2
D gene: .
CDR3 DNA: TGTGCCAGCAGCCGCGCTCCTGAGTATAACTATGGCTACACCTTC
CDR3 protein: CASSRAPEYNYGYTF

clone size: .
V gene: TRBV28
J gene: TRBJ2-1
D gene: .
CDR3 DNA: TGTGCCAGCAGTTTAGAGGAGGGGGCGGGGGATCATGAGCAGTTCTTC
CDR3 protein: CASSLEEGAGDHEQFF

clone size: .
V gene: TRBV11-2
J gene: TRBJ1-2
D gene: .
CDR3 DNA: TGTGCCAGCAGCTTATCTCCGGGCGGGAGCAGTCGCTTCGGCTACACCTTC
CDR3 protein: CASSLSPGGSSRFGYTF

clone size: many
V gene: TRBV20-1
J gene: TRBJ2-2
D gene: .
CDR3 DNA: TGCAGTGCTAGACCCCCGGGACCTACGAACACCGGGGAGCTGTTTTTT
CDR3 protein: CSARPPGPTNTGELFF

clone size: many
V gene: TRBV15
J gene: TRBJ2-1
D gene: TRBD2
CDR3 DNA: TGTGCCACCAGCACCCCCAGGGCTAGCGGGAGGAATGAGCAGTTCTTC
CDR3 protein: CATSTPRASGRNEQFF

clone size: many
V gene: TRBV7-8
J gene: TRBJ1-5
D gene: TRBD1
CDR3 DNA: TGTGCCAGCAGCTGGACGGACAGGGCGGAACAGCCCCAGCATTTT
CDR3 protein: CASSWTDRAEQPQHF

clone size: many
V gene: TRBV28
J gene: TRBJ2-7
D gene: TRBD1
CDR3 DNA: TGTGCCAGCAGATACCGACAGGGTCCCCCCGAGCAGTACTTC
CDR3 protein: CASRYRQGPPEQYF

clone size: few
V gene: TRBV28
J gene: TRBJ1-1
D gene: .
CDR3 DNA: TGTGCCAGCAGTTCCCCGACATACACTGAAGCTTTCTTT
CDR3 protein: CASSSPTYTEAFF

clone size: many
V gene: TRBV27
J gene: TRBJ1-2
D gene: .
CDR3 DNA: TGTGCCAGCAGTTTACGATATCGGAAGGGCAGTGGCTACACCTTC
CDR3 protein: CASSLRYRKGSGYTF

clone size: medium-sized
V gene: TRBV30
J gene: TRBJ2-7
D gene: TRBD2
CDR3 DNA: TGTGCCTGGAGTGGGGGTCTAGCGGGAACACGGCAGTACTTC
CDR3 protein: CAWSGGLAGTRQYF

clone size: .
V gene: TRBV28
J gene: TRBJ1-2
D gene: .
CDR3 DNA: TGTGCCAGCAGTGAAGCTGGGACCGCTTTCTATGGCTACACCTTC
CDR3 protein: CASSEAGTAFYGYTF

clone size: many
V gene: TRBV7-8
J gene: TRBJ2-3
D gene: .
CDR3 DNA: TGTGCCAGCAGCTACCGAACAGATACGCAGTATTTT
CDR3 protein: CASSYRTDTQYF

clone size: many
V gene: TRBV5-1
J gene: TRBJ2-2
D gene: TRBD2
CDR3 DNA: TGCGCCAGCAGCTTGGTAGCGGGGAACACCGGGGAGCTGTTTTTT
CDR3 protein: CASSLVAGNTGELFF

clone size: many
V gene: TRBV5-5
J gene: TRBJ2-7
D gene: .
CDR3 DNA: TGTGCCAGCAGCCCCCTGCGCCGCGTGGATAACGAGCAGTACTTC
CDR3 protein: CASSPLRRVDNEQYF

clone size: .
V gene: TRBV19
J gene: TRBJ1-1
D gene: TRBD1
CDR3 DNA: TGTGCCAGTTTCCGGACAGGCCGGAACACTGAAGCTTTCTTT
CDR3 protein: CASFRTGRNTEAFF

clone size: .
V gene: TRBV11-2
J gene: TRBJ2-1
D gene: TRBD2
CDR3 DNA: TGTGCCAGCAGACGCATACAGACTAGCGGGAGTTACATTAATGAGCAGTTCTTC
CDR3 protein: CASRRIQTSGSYINEQFF

clone size: many
V gene: TRBV9
J gene: TRBJ1-1
D gene: .
CDR3 DNA: TGTGCCAGCAGCGTGGGGCCTTCAACTGAAGCTTTCTTT
CDR3 protein: CASSVGPSTEAFF

clone size: many
V gene: TRBV19
J gene: TRBJ2-2
D gene: TRBD2
CDR3 DNA: TGTGCCAGTGAATCCGGTTGGACTAGCGCCACCGGGGAGCTGTTTTTT
CDR3 protein: CASESGWTSATGELFF

clone size: many
V gene: TRBV12-3/TRBV12-4
J gene: TRBJ1-5
D gene: .
CDR3 DNA: TGTGCCAGCAGTTTTTCCGATCAGCCCCAGCATTTT
CDR3 protein: CASSFSDQPQHF

clone size: many
V gene: TRBV7-9
J gene: TRBJ1-1
D gene: .
CDR3 DNA: TGTGCCAGCAGCCGGGGATCAACGGAGGGAACTGAAGCTTTCTTT
CDR3 protein: CASSRGSTEGTEAFF

clone size: many
V gene: TRBV27
J gene: TRBJ2-1
D gene: .
CDR3 DNA: TGTGCCAGCACTATTCTAGCCGGGAGCGGGTCCTACAATGAGCAGTTCTTC
CDR3 protein: CASTILAGSGSYNEQFF

clone size: .
V gene: TRBV6-2/TRBV6-3
J gene: TRBJ2-7
D gene: .
CDR3 DNA: TGTGCCAGCAGTTACTCGGTGATCCGGGGGTACGAGCAGTACTTC
CDR3 protein: CASSYSVIRGYEQYF

clone size: medium-sized
V gene: TRBV6-1
J gene: TRBJ2-7
D gene: .
CDR3 DNA: TGTGCCAGCAGCCCGACAGGCTACGAGCAGTACTTC
CDR3 protein: CASSPTGYEQYF

clone size: many
V gene: TRBV11-1
J gene: TRBJ2-7
D gene: .
CDR3 DNA: TGTGCCAGCAGCTTTGCGTCAAGCTCCTACGAGCAGTACTTC
CDR3 protein: CASSFASSSYEQYF

clone size: many
V gene: TRBV20-1
J gene: TRBJ2-5
D gene: .
CDR3 DNA: TGCAGTGCTATCCTACAAGGGCAGGAAGGGACCCAGTACTTC
CDR3 protein: CSAILQGQEGTQYF

clone size: many
V gene: TRBV3-1
J gene: TRBJ2-5
D gene: .
CDR3 DNA: TGTGCCAGCAGCGAAGTGGAGGACAGCCAAGAGACCCAGTACTTC
CDR3 protein: CASSEVEDSQETQYF

clone size: .
V gene: TRBV18
J gene: TRBJ2-6
D gene: TRBD1
CDR3 DNA: TGTGCCAGCTCGGGACAGTCCTCTGGGGCCAACGTCCTGACTTTC
CDR3 protein: CASSGQSSGANVLTF

clone size: .
V gene: TRBV9
J gene: TRBJ2-7
D gene: .
CDR3 DNA: TGTGCCAGCAGCGTAGATTCCGGGTGCAAGTACTTC
CDR3 protein: CASSVDSGCKYF

clone size: many
V gene: TRBV9
J gene: TRBJ2-7
D gene: .
CDR3 DNA: TGTGCCAGCAGCGTAGATCTTGGGGTTTACTACGAGCAGTACTTC
CDR3 protein: CASSVDLGVYYEQYF

clone size: many
V gene: TRBV5-1
J gene: TRBJ2-1
D gene: TRBD2
CDR3 DNA: TGCGCCAGCAGCTTGGAAGGGACTAGATACTTTGAGCAGTTCTTC
CDR3 protein: CASSLEGTRYFEQFF

clone size: .
V gene: TRBV6-1
J gene: TRBJ1-2
D gene: .
CDR3 DNA: TGTGCCAGCAGAGCCGGGGCGGGCTATGGCTACACCTTC
CDR3 protein: CASRAGAGYGYTF

clone size: many
V gene: TRBV19
J gene: TRBJ1-2
D gene: .
CDR3 DNA: TGTGCCAGTATTTCCTTAGCGGGAGGGCGCTATGGCTACACCTTC
CDR3 protein: CASISLAGGRYGYTF

clone size: many
V gene: TRBV5-4
J gene: TRBJ2-3
D gene: .
CDR3 DNA: TGTGCCAGCAGCTTGGGAGGTTCGGAGGATACGCAGTATTTT
CDR3 protein: CASSLGGSEDTQYF

clone size: many
V gene: TRBV9
J gene: TRBJ1-2
D gene: .
CDR3 DNA: TGTGCCAGCAGCGGGGACGGTCCACACTATGGCTACACCTTC
CDR3 protein: CASSGDGPHYGYTF

clone size: few
V gene: TRBV6-1
J gene: TRBJ1-6
D gene: .
CDR3 DNA: TGTGCCAGCAGGGCAGGGTATTCACCCCTCCACTTT
CDR3 protein: CASRAGYSPLHF

clone size: many
V gene: TRBV6-1
J gene: TRBJ2-2
D gene: .
CDR3 DNA: TGTGCCAGCAGTTCTTACGGGGGCACCGGGGAGCTGTTTTTT
CDR3 protein: CASSSYGGTGELFF

clone size: .
V gene: TRBV11-2
J gene: TRBJ2-7
D gene: .
CDR3 DNA: TGTGCCAGCAGCTTATGGAGGGGGCTGACATCTGGGGACGAGCAGTACTTC
CDR3 protein: CASSLWRGLTSGDEQYF

clone size: many
V gene: TRBV27
J gene: TRBJ2-7
D gene: .
CDR3 DNA: TGTGCCAGCAGTTTAGACCCCCGGGGGCGGGGAGGGGAGTACTTC
CDR3 protein: CASSLDPRGRGGEYF

clone size: few
V gene: TRBV20-1
J gene: TRBJ2-5
D gene: .
CDR3 DNA: TGTAGTGCTAGAGGTCGGGTGACACAAGAGACCCAGTACTTC
CDR3 protein: CSARGRVTQETQYF

clone size: many
V gene: TRBV20-1
J gene: TRBJ1-1
D gene: .
CDR3 DNA: TGCAGTGCTAGAGTTTGGGGCCCCAACACTGAAGCTTTCTTT
CDR3 protein: CSARVWGPNTEAFF

clone size: medium-sized
V gene: TRBV30
J gene: TRBJ2-2
D gene: .
CDR3 DNA: TGTGCCTGGAGGGGACTTAACACCGGGGAGCTGTTTTTT
CDR3 protein: CAWRGLNTGELFF

clone size: .
V gene: TRBV6-2/TRBV6-3
J gene: TRBJ2-3
D gene: TRBD2
CDR3 DNA: TGTGCCAGCAGTACGGGGGGGGGGGTAGATACGCAGTATTTT
CDR3 protein: CASSTGGGVDTQYF

clone size: once
V gene: TRBV5-1
J gene: TRBJ2-5
D gene: .
CDR3 DNA: TGCGCCAGCAGCGGTTGGTCCGGGGGCCGTGACCAAGAGACCCAGTACTTC
CDR3 protein: CASSGWSGGRDQETQYF

clone size: once
V gene: TRBV7-2
J gene: TRBJ2-7
D gene: .
CDR3 DNA: TGTGCCAGCAGCTTATTAGGCAGGGTCCACGAGCAGTACTTC
CDR3 protein: CASSLLGRVHEQYF

clone size: many
V gene: TRBV2
J gene: TRBJ2-5
D gene: .
CDR3 DNA: TGTGCCAGCAGTGGGAAGCAGGGACAAGAGACCCAGTACTTC
CDR3 protein: CASSGKQGQETQYF

clone size: many
V gene: TRBV10-3
J gene: TRBJ1-4
D gene: TRBD1
CDR3 DNA: TGTGCCATCGGCGAACCGGACAGGGGCCTTGAAAAACTGTTTTTT
CDR3 protein: CAIGEPDRGLEKLFF

clone size: medium-sized
V gene: TRBV19
J gene: TRBJ2-7
D gene: TRBD2
CDR3 DNA: TGTGCCAGTAGGACTAGCGGGAGCTCCTACGAGCAGTACTTC
CDR3 protein: CASRTSGSSYEQYF

clone size: many
V gene: TRBV11-1
J gene: TRBJ2-1
D gene: .
CDR3 DNA: TGTGCCAGCAGCTTAGGGGACCATTACAATGAGCAGTTCTTC
CDR3 protein: CASSLGDHYNEQFF

clone size: many
V gene: TRBV5-5
J gene: TRBJ2-3
D gene: .
CDR3 DNA: TGTGCCAGCAGCTTGTCCGTTTTGGGCACAGATACGCAGTATTTT
CDR3 protein: CASSLSVLGTDTQYF

clone size: few
V gene: TRBV6-5
J gene: TRBJ2-7
D gene: .
CDR3 DNA: TGTGCCAGCAGTTACTCGGGGGCGGGTTACGAGCAGTACTTC
CDR3 protein: CASSYSGAGYEQYF

clone size: many
V gene: TRBV5-8
J gene: TRBJ1-4
D gene: TRBD1
CDR3 DNA: TGTGCCAGCAGCTCGGGACAGTACAATGAAAAACTGTTTTTT
CDR3 protein: CASSSGQYNEKLFF